The rows below give T cell receptor beta chains drawn from one sample of a study of PD-1 blockade in classical Hodgkin lymphoma. Some clones are missing from TCRdb's copy, which holds only in-frame ones; the method was immunoSEQ multiplex PCR. The sample shows approximately 30,000 clones, about four fifths of them seen only once. The sequencing here drew on peripheral blood mononuclear cells (PBMCs), taken before the fourth cycle of nivolumab. The receptor set was obtained from a human donor with classical Hodgkin lymphoma. CDR3s include the opening cysteine and the closing phenylalanine or tryptophan. The D gene is left open where the match is weak. A row's size may be missing; if present it is once, few, many or a size class.

J gene: TRBJ2-1
V gene: TRBV27
clone size: once
D gene: -
CDR3 DNA: TGTGCCAGCAGTTTATTCCAGTGGAGCTCCTACAATGAGCAGTTCTTC
CDR3 protein: CASSLFQWSSYNEQFF

J gene: TRBJ2-1
V gene: TRBV23-1
clone size: -
D gene: TRBD1
CDR3 DNA: TGCGCCAGCAGCCGGGGACAGGGCCCCTACAATGAGCAGTTCTTC
CDR3 protein: CASSRGQGPYNEQFF

J gene: TRBJ1-1
V gene: TRBV2
clone size: -
D gene: -
CDR3 DNA: TGTGCCACCCAGGGAGAGAGCGTTCGGAACACTGAAGCTTTCTTT
CDR3 protein: CATQGESVRNTEAFF

J gene: TRBJ2-1
V gene: TRBV7-9
clone size: -
D gene: -
CDR3 DNA: TGTGCCAGCTTAAGGGTAGAGCGAACCTACAATGAGCAGTTCTTC
CDR3 protein: CASLRVERTYNEQFF

J gene: TRBJ1-6
V gene: TRBV25-1
clone size: -
D gene: TRBD1
CDR3 DNA: TGTGCCAGCAGTCCAGGCTCCCCCGGGACAGGGAACTCACCCCTCCACTTT
CDR3 protein: CASSPGSPGTGNSPLHF

J gene: TRBJ2-3
V gene: TRBV7-8
clone size: -
D gene: TRBD2
CDR3 DNA: TGTGCCAGCAGCCTACGGGGTAGCGGGAGGGTTACAGATACGCAGTATTTT
CDR3 protein: CASSLRGSGRVTDTQYF

J gene: TRBJ2-2
V gene: TRBV7-9
clone size: -
D gene: -
CDR3 DNA: TGTGCCAGCAGCTTCTCTAGCGGGGAGCTGTTTTTT
CDR3 protein: CASSFSSGELFF

J gene: TRBJ2-6
V gene: TRBV6-4
clone size: -
D gene: TRBD1
CDR3 DNA: TGTGCCAGCAGTCCCGGGACAGGGGCTGGGGCCAACGTCCTGACTTTC
CDR3 protein: CASSPGTGAGANVLTF

J gene: TRBJ1-5
V gene: TRBV7-9
clone size: -
D gene: -
CDR3 DNA: TGTGCCAGCAGCTTAGAAAGGGCAGGGCCCCAGCATTTT
CDR3 protein: CASSLERAGPQHF

J gene: TRBJ1-6
V gene: TRBV11-2
clone size: -
D gene: TRBD1
CDR3 DNA: TGTGCCAGCAGCTTAACAGGGGCTAATTCACCCCTCCACTTT
CDR3 protein: CASSLTGANSPLHF

J gene: TRBJ1-4
V gene: TRBV4-1
clone size: -
D gene: -
CDR3 DNA: TGCGCCAGCAGCCAAGAGCGGGGATCCGAAAAACTGTTTTTT
CDR3 protein: CASSQERGSEKLFF

J gene: TRBJ2-7
V gene: TRBV6-6
clone size: -
D gene: TRBD1
CDR3 DNA: TGTGCCAGCAGCACCCTGATGGGACAGGGGGTCCACGAGCAGTACTTC
CDR3 protein: CASSTLMGQGVHEQYF